The following is a T cell receptor (beta chain) sequence with its context. Its target is not known. The sample contains more than one DNA sequence encoding this CDR3. This sample is part of a study of shared clonotypes between healthy human individuals. Study at large: Donor ages ranged 18 to 49 years: a couple of women, three men. There were three CD4 naive, three CD4 memory, two CD8 naive and one CD8 memory plates per donor.

Study-wide points: A handful of donors had around 5.2% of their naive CD4 clonotypes in common. Estimated richness was generally greater in naive than memory subsets.

Measured with immunoSEQ multiplex PCR; TCRdb has only the in-frame clones, and not every one. The sample yields roughly 300,000 clones, around 90% seen once. CDR3 length: 16 residues. V gave up 3 bases and J gave up 3 bases; unmatched junction bases: 4. The V gene's germline CDR1 is MNHEY and CDR2 SMNVEV (reference sequence). The chain recombines TRBV27 with TRBJ2-6; 8 bases are shared with TRBD1. Sequencing was done on a sample of memory CD8+ T cells sorted from blood. Subset described: CD45RO+ cells pooled with CCR7-negative TemRA cells. This sequence originates from a man between 18 and 35 years old in good health. CDR3 bases: TGTGCCAGCAGTTTTACAGGGGGTTTTGGGGCCAACGTCCTGACTTTC. Its translation: CASSFTGGFGANVLTF.